This TCR beta chain was recorded in a study of CD4 T cells in relation to SARS-CoV-2 and coronaviruses (dated by TCRdb to about 2021). For the study in its entirety: The ViraFEST assay cultured PBMCs with antigen for more than nine days, then sequenced TCR beta CDR3s to find antigen-specific clonal expansions. Using patient-derived lymphoblastoid cell lines, the shared crossreactive spike epitopes were mapped to their HLA restriction. At the level of individual TCR clonotypes, the study evaluated whether memory CD4+ T cells crossreact between the spike proteins of SARS-CoV-2 and those of common cold coronaviruses. The negative reference condition was either a culture with an HIV-1 Nef peptide pool or a culture with no peptide. Samples from a few pre-COVID donors and the naive versus memory experiments were sequenced with the Adaptive Biotechnologies TCR-sequencing kit; other data were Illumina-based. A different TCR-beta assay, based on Illumina, was used to sequence expansion assays from other donors in the study.

In regard to this clone: Its cognate antigen has yet to be identified. No much larger clone is present one base from it, and per-base qualities are unavailable.

The receptor library was made with the immunoSEQ multiplex PCR assay. In the original analysis: Preprocessing removed nonproductive sequences and CDR3s not starting with C, not ending with F or W, or shorter than 7 amino acids. Antigen-specific clonotypes were called with the MANAFEST web app on the basis of expansion relative to the reference and to other culture wells. A clone was considered positive if the clone showed significant expansion compared with the reference culture in 2 of 3 replicate wells at an FDR below 0.05. For a clone to be considered positive, significant expansion relative to all other tandem wells and an odds ratio above 5 were also required. After three terminal residues were trimmed from each end, CDR3 homology was quantified as pairwise Levenshtein distance using the stringdist R package. TCRdb re-hosts the immuneACCESS table, in-frame sequences only. Its copies lack some clones; in the studies checked, an unresolved V gene accounts for under half of them, and the cause for the rest is not known. V, J and clone size derive from that table, while D and trimming were established from the DNA sequence. Here the sample has some 25,000 clones; roughly 82% occur a single time. Over 9.5% of the sample goes to the ten largest clones.

CD4+ T cells from unexposed donors were collected before the COVID-19 pandemic (2011-2018). The EasySep CD4+ T cell isolation kit was used to isolate CD4+ T cells once the cultures had run for roughly eleven days. Unexposed donor CD4+ T cells were tested for reactivity to SARS-CoV-2 S and N and four common cold coronavirus spike pools, as cell number allowed. PBMCs were cultured at two million per well in IMDM supplemented with about 5% human AB serum and 8 to 10 IU/ml IL-2. Half of the culture medium was replaced with fresh IL-2-containing medium on days 3 and 7. In general, every peptide culture condition was set up in three replicate wells. Leukapheresis product for the unexposed donors was purchased commercially. Ficoll-Paque PLUS gradient centrifugation was used to isolate PBMCs from either whole blood or leukapheresis product. The PBMCs went either fresh into the expansion assay or into cryopreservation at -140 degrees C. The QIAamp Micro DNA Kit was used to extract genomic DNA from the CD4+ T cells.

The germline V gene gives CDR1 as KGHDR and CDR2 as SFDVKD. The CDR3 starts with the cysteine, ends with the phenylalanine, and has 12 residues. The DNA shown is the 36-base CDR3, in frame from base 1. The germline V end is reduced by 10 bases and the J end by 6 bases; junction bases left unmatched: 5. Summary of the overall study and its limitations: Approximately 61% of donors had memory CD4+ clonotypes that crossrecognized SARS-CoV-2 and at least one common cold coronavirus spike. The study was constrained by small numbers of patients and of tested TCRs. Because the crossreactivity analysis focused on spike protein, crossreactivity against other viral proteins was not assessed. Because no donor provided both pre-pandemic and post-infection samples, tracing the source of pre-existing responses was limited. Crossreactive clones showed significantly weaker SARS-CoV-2-driven expansion than monoreactive clones, consistent with antigenic imprinting.

The V and J segments used are TRBV24-1 and TRBJ1-2, and 9 bases in between align with TRBD1. The clonotype comes from a human donor in good health. Sequencing was done on a sample of CD4+ T cells from PBMCs, cultured in vitro. The encoded CDR3 is CATWDRVDGYTF. The DNA is TGTGCCACTTGGGACAGGGTCGATGGCTACACCTTC.